These T cell receptor beta chains were read from a single sample in a study of blood T cell repertoires in COVID-19. Generated by immunoSEQ multiplex PCR, the TCRdb table keeps only in-frame clones and is missing some. The sample has under 350,000 clones, more than 85% seen once. The sequenced sample was peripheral blood. The receptor set was obtained from a man aged 35 to 55 with acute or convalescent COVID-19. Each CDR3 is given without its conserved first and last residue. The order of the fields is D gene, V gene, J gene, CDR3 protein. The D gene is left open where the match is weak.

D gene: -; V gene: TRBV19; J gene: TRBJ1-6; CDR3 protein: ASNVGQYSPLH
D gene: TRBD1; V gene: TRBV6-5; J gene: TRBJ2-7; CDR3 protein: ASSYSGTGGEQY
D gene: TRBD1; V gene: TRBV18; J gene: TRBJ1-6; CDR3 protein: ASSPGKQGNSPLH
D gene: -; V gene: TRBV18; J gene: TRBJ1-3; CDR3 protein: ASSPPGRVAGNTIY
D gene: -; V gene: TRBV2; J gene: TRBJ1-3; CDR3 protein: ASFLAAGNTIY
D gene: -; V gene: TRBV18; J gene: TRBJ1-2; CDR3 protein: ASSPPRGREIEGYT
D gene: -; V gene: TRBV10-3; J gene: TRBJ1-1; CDR3 protein: AISKVGEVAF
D gene: TRBD1; V gene: TRBV6-5; J gene: TRBJ1-1; CDR3 protein: ASNGDRGTEAF
D gene: TRBD1; V gene: TRBV29-1; J gene: TRBJ1-1; CDR3 protein: SVASRGLNTEAF
D gene: TRBD1; V gene: TRBV5-1; J gene: TRBJ1-1; CDR3 protein: ASSSSLHRGKGTEAF
D gene: TRBD2; V gene: TRBV10-1; J gene: TRBJ2-7; CDR3 protein: ASSPNLGLAGNYAYEQY
D gene: TRBD1; V gene: TRBV2; J gene: TRBJ1-4; CDR3 protein: ATRQGKSEKLF
D gene: TRBD1; V gene: TRBV6-5; J gene: TRBJ1-2; CDR3 protein: ASSFTPTGEYT
D gene: -; V gene: TRBV5-6; J gene: TRBJ2-7; CDR3 protein: ASSAAVMAPFEQY
D gene: -; V gene: TRBV7-6; J gene: TRBJ2-7; CDR3 protein: ASSLNRDFYEQY
D gene: TRBD2; V gene: TRBV27; J gene: TRBJ2-1; CDR3 protein: ASSEGAGAYNEQF
D gene: TRBD1; V gene: TRBV2; J gene: TRBJ2-7; CDR3 protein: ASLRDRDHEQY
D gene: -; V gene: TRBV4-1; J gene: TRBJ1-6; CDR3 protein: ASSQDGGAGNNSPLH
D gene: -; V gene: TRBV20-1; J gene: TRBJ2-7; CDR3 protein: SASTGYEQY
D gene: -; V gene: TRBV19; J gene: TRBJ1-1; CDR3 protein: ASSIGVRRRGSTEAF
D gene: TRBD1; V gene: TRBV7-2; J gene: TRBJ1-1; CDR3 protein: ASSIPGQAIMNTEAF
D gene: -; V gene: TRBV27; J gene: TRBJ2-1; CDR3 protein: ASRKDIPYNEQF
D gene: TRBD2; V gene: TRBV3-1/TRBV3-2; J gene: TRBJ2-1; CDR3 protein: ASSIRLAGSYNEQF
D gene: -; V gene: TRBV6-5; J gene: TRBJ1-4; CDR3 protein: ASSDQGSTNEKLF
D gene: -; V gene: TRBV3-1/TRBV3-2; J gene: TRBJ1-1; CDR3 protein: ASSPRVLQGHTEAF
D gene: TRBD1; V gene: TRBV18; J gene: TRBJ2-1; CDR3 protein: ASSPGQGAYNEQF
D gene: TRBD1; V gene: TRBV7-3; J gene: TRBJ2-1; CDR3 protein: ASSLRQGWDNEQF
D gene: -; V gene: TRBV5-1; J gene: TRBJ1-1; CDR3 protein: ASSLVPGRDTEAF
D gene: TRBD1; V gene: TRBV7-8; J gene: TRBJ2-1; CDR3 protein: ASSLEVRGLEQF
D gene: -; V gene: TRBV5-1; J gene: TRBJ1-2; CDR3 protein: ASSGEGAYGYT
D gene: TRBD2; V gene: TRBV2; J gene: TRBJ2-7; CDR3 protein: ASSIIAGGPAYEQY
D gene: TRBD2; V gene: TRBV19; J gene: TRBJ2-3; CDR3 protein: ASISSGRLAGTQY
D gene: -; V gene: TRBV30; J gene: TRBJ1-1; CDR3 protein: AWSRRLNTEAF
D gene: TRBD2; V gene: TRBV19; J gene: TRBJ2-1; CDR3 protein: ASSALAGGYNEQF
D gene: -; V gene: TRBV5-1; J gene: TRBJ1-1; CDR3 protein: ASSLKAQGMNTEAF
D gene: -; V gene: TRBV6-1; J gene: TRBJ1-2; CDR3 protein: ASSEVENGYT
D gene: -; V gene: TRBV10-3; J gene: TRBJ1-1; CDR3 protein: AISESVQNTEAF
D gene: -; V gene: TRBV10-1; J gene: TRBJ2-1; CDR3 protein: ASGGSYNEQF
D gene: TRBD1; V gene: TRBV29-1; J gene: TRBJ2-2; CDR3 protein: SVEEATGGHTGELF
D gene: -; V gene: TRBV7-6; J gene: TRBJ1-2; CDR3 protein: ASSLGGTAGGYT
D gene: -; V gene: TRBV19; J gene: TRBJ1-6; CDR3 protein: ASSIAGSPLH
D gene: TRBD1; V gene: TRBV14; J gene: TRBJ1-3; CDR3 protein: ASSRGTAAGNTIY
D gene: TRBD1; V gene: TRBV12-5; J gene: TRBJ1-4; CDR3 protein: ASGGTGAEKLF
D gene: -; V gene: TRBV7-2; J gene: TRBJ2-7; CDR3 protein: ASSLGVGTPLTYEQY
D gene: TRBD1; V gene: TRBV6-2/TRBV6-3; J gene: TRBJ2-1; CDR3 protein: ASSPPDGTGVDEQF
D gene: TRBD2; V gene: TRBV4-2; J gene: TRBJ2-1; CDR3 protein: ASSQGTISSYNEQF
D gene: TRBD2; V gene: TRBV7-2; J gene: TRBJ2-7; CDR3 protein: ASSLVPSGLTYEQY
D gene: TRBD2; V gene: TRBV29-1; J gene: TRBJ2-1; CDR3 protein: SVDPGSGGMIDEQF
D gene: TRBD1; V gene: TRBV10-3; J gene: TRBJ1-2; CDR3 protein: AISETGDGYT
D gene: -; V gene: TRBV5-1; J gene: TRBJ2-5; CDR3 protein: ASSAGETQY
D gene: -; V gene: TRBV7-2; J gene: TRBJ2-7; CDR3 protein: ASSFDWVVGEQY
D gene: TRBD1; V gene: TRBV23-1; J gene: TRBJ2-7; CDR3 protein: ASSQSGQGTHEQY
D gene: -; V gene: TRBV12-5; J gene: TRBJ1-2; CDR3 protein: ASASLGLSYGYT
D gene: -; V gene: TRBV11-2; J gene: TRBJ1-2; CDR3 protein: ASSLGPGSGYT